This TCR beta chain was obtained from a study of T cell responses to AZD1222 COVID-19 vaccine. Study results and limitations: In all cases, repertoires were sampled only after the peak T cell response. Vaccine-associated CD4 TCRs spanned spike, dominant at 160-218 and 743-854.

Some clones are missing from TCRdb's copy, which holds only in-frame ones; the method was immunoSEQ multiplex PCR. The sample holds fewer than 120,000 clones, more than 90% seen once. Concerning this clone: The target antigen is unknown.

The source is an adult who received the AZD1222 COVID-19 vaccine. This material consisted of peripheral blood, taken 28 days after the second AZD1222 dose.

The CDR3 loop is CASSSGQGARGKLFF. The CDR3 DNA is TGTGCCAGCAGCTCTGGACAGGGGGCAAGAGGAAAACTGTTTTTT. This sequence joins TRBV7-2 and TRBJ1-4; 11 bases line up with TRBD1. The V gene's germline CDR1 is SGHTA and CDR2 FQGNSA. The CDR3 runs to 15 residues. V lost 4 bases, J lost 10 bases, and 8 bases stayed unmatched.